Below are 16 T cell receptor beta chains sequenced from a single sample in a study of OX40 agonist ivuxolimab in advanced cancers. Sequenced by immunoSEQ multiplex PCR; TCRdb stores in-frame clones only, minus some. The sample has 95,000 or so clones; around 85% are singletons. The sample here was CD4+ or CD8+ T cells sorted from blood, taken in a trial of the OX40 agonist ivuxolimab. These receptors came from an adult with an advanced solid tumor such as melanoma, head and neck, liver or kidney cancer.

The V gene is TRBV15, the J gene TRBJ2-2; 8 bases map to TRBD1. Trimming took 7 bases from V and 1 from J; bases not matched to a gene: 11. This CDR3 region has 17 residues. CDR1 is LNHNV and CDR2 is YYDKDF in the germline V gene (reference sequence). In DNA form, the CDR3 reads TGTGCCACCACCGACAGGGGTAAATCGGGGAACACCGGGGAGCTGTTTTTT. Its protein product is CATTDRGKSGNTGELFF. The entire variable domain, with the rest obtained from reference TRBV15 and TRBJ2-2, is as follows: DAMVIQNPRYQVTQFGKPVTLSCSQTLNHNVMYWYQQKSSQAPKLLFHYYDKDFNNEADTPDNFQSRRPNTSFCFLDIRSPGLGDTAMYLCATTDRGKSGNTGELFFGEGSRLTVL.

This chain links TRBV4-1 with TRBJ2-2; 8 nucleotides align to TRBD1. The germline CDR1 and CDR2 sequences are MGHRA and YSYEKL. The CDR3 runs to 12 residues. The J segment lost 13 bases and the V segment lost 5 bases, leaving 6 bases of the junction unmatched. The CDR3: CASSSDRGRLFF. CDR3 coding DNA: TGCGCCAGCAGCTCAGACAGGGGAAGGCTGTTTTTT.

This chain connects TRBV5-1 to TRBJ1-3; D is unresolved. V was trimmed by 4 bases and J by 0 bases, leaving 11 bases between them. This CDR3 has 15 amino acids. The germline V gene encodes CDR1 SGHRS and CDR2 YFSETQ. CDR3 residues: CASSLDYSSGNTIYF. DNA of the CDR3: TGCGCCAGCAGCCTAGATTACAGCTCTGGAAACACCATATATTTT.

The CDR3 region is CASSQEGVAYEQYF. In DNA, the CDR3 is TGTGCCAGCAGCCAGGAGGGCGTGGCCTACGAGCAGTACTTC. The chain uses TRBV5-6 and TRBJ2-7, with a weak D call TRBD2 (6 bases). Germline-derived CDR1 and CDR2 are SGHDT and YYEEEE. Trimming removed 4 bases at V and 2 bases at J, with 13 bases between. This CDR3 has 14 residues.

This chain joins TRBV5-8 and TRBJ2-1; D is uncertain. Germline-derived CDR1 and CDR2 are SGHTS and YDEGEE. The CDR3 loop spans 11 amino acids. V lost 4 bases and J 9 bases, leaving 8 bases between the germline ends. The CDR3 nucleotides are TGTGCCAGCAGCAGGTTTAGTGAGCAGTTCTTC. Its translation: CASSRFSEQFF.

The CDR3 region has the DNA TGTGCCAGCAGCCCGGTTCCGACGCTTCACTACGAGCAGTACTTC. Its translation: CASSPVPTLHYEQYF. The chain couples TRBV5-4 to TRBJ2-7, with D hard to call. V was pared by 4 bases and J by 3 bases, with 17 bases between. Looked up from germline, CDR1 is SGHNT and CDR2 is YYREEE (reference sequence). This CDR3 has 15 residues.

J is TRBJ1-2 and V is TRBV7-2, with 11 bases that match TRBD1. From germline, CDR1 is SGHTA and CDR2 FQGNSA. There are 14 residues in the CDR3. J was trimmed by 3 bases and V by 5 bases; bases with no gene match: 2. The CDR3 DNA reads TGTGCCAGCAGCAGGGACAGGGGGGACTATGGCTACACCTTC. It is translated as CASSRDRGDYGYTF.

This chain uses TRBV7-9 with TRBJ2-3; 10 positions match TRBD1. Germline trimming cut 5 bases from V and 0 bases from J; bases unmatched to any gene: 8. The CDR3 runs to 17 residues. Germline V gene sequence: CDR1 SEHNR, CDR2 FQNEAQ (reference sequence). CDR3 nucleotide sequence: TGTGCCAGCAGCCACGGGACAGGGGAGTGGAGCACAGATACGCAGTATTTT. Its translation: CASSHGTGEWSTDTQYF.

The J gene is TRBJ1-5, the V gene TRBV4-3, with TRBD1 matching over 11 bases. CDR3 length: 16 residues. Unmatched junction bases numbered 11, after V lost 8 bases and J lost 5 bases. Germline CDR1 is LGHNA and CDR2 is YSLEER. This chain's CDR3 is CASGQGAQNEDQPQHF. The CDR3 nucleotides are TGCGCCAGCGGACAGGGGGCGCAGAATGAGGATCAGCCCCAGCATTTT.

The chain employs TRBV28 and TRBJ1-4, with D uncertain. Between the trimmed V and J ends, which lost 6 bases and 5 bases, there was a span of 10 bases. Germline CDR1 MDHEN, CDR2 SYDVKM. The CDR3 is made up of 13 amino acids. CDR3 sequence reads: CASSRGRNEKLFF. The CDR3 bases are TGTGCCAGCAGCCGTGGACGAAATGAAAAACTGTTTTTT.

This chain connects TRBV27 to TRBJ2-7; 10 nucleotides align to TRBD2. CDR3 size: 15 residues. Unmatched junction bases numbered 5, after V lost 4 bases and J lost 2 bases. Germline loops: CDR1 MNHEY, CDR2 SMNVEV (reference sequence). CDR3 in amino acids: CASSSWTSGTYEQYF. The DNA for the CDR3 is TGTGCCAGCAGTTCCTGGACTAGCGGAACCTACGAGCAGTACTTC.

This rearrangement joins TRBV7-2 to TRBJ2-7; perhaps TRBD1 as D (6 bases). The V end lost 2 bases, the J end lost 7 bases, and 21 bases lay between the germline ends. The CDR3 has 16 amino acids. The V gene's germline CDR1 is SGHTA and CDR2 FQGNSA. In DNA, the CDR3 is TGTGCCAGCAGCTTACTAGGACAGTTACCCCCGGGGGAGCAGTACTTC. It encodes CASSLLGQLPPGEQYF.

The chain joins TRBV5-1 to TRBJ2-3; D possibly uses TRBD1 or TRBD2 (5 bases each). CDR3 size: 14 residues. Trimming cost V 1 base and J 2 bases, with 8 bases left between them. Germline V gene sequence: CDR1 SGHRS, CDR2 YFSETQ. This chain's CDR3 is CASSLWGPTDTQYF. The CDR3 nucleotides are TGCGCCAGCAGCTTGTGGGGACCCACAGATACGCAGTATTTT.

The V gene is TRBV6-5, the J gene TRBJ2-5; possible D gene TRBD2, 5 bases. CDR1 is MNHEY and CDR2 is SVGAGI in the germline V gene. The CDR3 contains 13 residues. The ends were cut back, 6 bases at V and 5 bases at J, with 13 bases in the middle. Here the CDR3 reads CASRIDRGETQYF. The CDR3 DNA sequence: TGTGCCAGCAGAATAGACCGCGGGGAGACCCAGTACTTC.

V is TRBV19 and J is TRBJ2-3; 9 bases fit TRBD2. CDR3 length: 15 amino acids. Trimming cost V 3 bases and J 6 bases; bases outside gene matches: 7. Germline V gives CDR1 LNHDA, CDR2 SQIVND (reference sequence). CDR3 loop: CASSIASGADDTQYF. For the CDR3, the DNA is TGTGCCAGTAGTATCGCTAGCGGGGCCGACGATACGCAGTATTTT.

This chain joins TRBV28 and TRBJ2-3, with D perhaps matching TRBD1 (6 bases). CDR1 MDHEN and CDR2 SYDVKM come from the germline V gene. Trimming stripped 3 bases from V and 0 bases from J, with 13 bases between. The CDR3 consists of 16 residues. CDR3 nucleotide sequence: TGTGCCAGCAGTTTCCTAATCCAGGGGAGCACAGATACGCAGTATTTT. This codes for CASSFLIQGSTDTQYF.